This T cell receptor beta chain derives from a study of shared clonotypes between healthy human individuals. Germline CDR1 is LGHNT and CDR2 is FRNRAP. J was trimmed by 3 bases and V by 5 bases; bases with no gene match: 16. The length of the CDR3 is 18 residues. Donors, healthy HIV-negative adults, lacked recent acute infections or vaccinations. Sequenced by immunoSEQ multiplex PCR; TCRdb stores in-frame clones only, minus some. The sample lists roughly 2.2 million clones, 85% to 95% occurring once. As regards this clone: As yet, its antigen is unknown.

General observations from the study: Four donors shared about 4.8% of their naive CD4 clonotypes.

The rearrangement links TRBV12-5 to TRBJ2-3; 8 bases are shared with TRBD2. The TCR sequence derives from a man aged 18 to 30 in good health. Some clones in this sample may be carry-over from other donors' samples. Sequenced: naive CD4+ T cells from PBMCs. Indicated subset: CD45RA+ positively selected. The chain's CDR3 is CASGPTGTRATGTDTQYF. The DNA of the CDR3 is TGTGCTAGTGGTCCCACCGGGACTAGAGCCACAGGGACAGATACGCAGTATTTT.